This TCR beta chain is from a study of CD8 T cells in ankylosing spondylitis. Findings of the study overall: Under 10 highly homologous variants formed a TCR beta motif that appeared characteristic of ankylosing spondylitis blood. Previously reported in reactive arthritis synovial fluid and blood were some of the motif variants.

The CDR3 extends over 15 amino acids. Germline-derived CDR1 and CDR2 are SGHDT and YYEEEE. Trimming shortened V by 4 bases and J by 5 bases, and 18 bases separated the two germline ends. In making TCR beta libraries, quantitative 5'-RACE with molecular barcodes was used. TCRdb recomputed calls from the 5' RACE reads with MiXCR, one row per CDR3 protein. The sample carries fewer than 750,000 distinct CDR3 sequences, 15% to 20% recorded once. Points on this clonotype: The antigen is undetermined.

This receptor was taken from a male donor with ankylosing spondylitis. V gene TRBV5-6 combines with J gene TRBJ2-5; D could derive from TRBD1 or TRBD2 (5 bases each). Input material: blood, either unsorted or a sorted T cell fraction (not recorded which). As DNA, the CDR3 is TGTGCCAGCAGCCTGGGACCTTCCTGGCCCGAGACCCAGTACTTC. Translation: CASSLGPSWPETQYF.